The present T cell receptor beta chain was sequenced within a study of HIV-infected patients and healthy controls. Reverse transcription used around 500 ng RNA and constant-region primers for alpha and beta. Using multiplexing indices, alpha and beta chain libraries were generated apart by chain-specific third strand synthesis. All rearrangements within a chain used one primer pair; cDNA molecules carried barcodes. TCRdb reprocessed the 5' RACE reads with MiXCR, giving one entry per CDR3 protein. The data show roughly 18,000 distinct CDR3 sequences, about 8.7% seen once. The V end was cut by 2 bases, the J end by 1 base, with 9 bases between. The germline V gene encodes CDR1 DFQATT and CDR2 SNEGSKA (reference sequence). This CDR3 region has 14 residues. Roughly three months, about 14 weeks, into antiretroviral therapy, follow-up blood was collected. The repertoire came from unfractionated whole blood and reflected all unsorted peripheral T cells.

Findings and caveats of the study: MAIT alpha-chain CDR3s were frequent in healthy controls, depleted in HIV+.

This clonotype came up many times. Its antigen is unknown. The sequence derives from an adult with HIV infection. Material: blood, obtained during antiretroviral therapy. V usage is TRBV20-1 and J usage is TRBJ1-5; a possible D gene is TRBD1 (6 bases). The CDR3 region has the DNA TGCAGTGCTAGACAGGGGAGGAGCAATCAGCCCCAGCATTTT. It yields the protein CSARQGRSNQPQHF.